This T cell receptor beta chain comes out of a study of pediatric ulcerative colitis. Up to 500,000 reads were sequenced per sample. Only in-frame clones appear in the TCRdb table, and some are missing; sequencing was by immunoSEQ multiplex PCR. The data hold about 15,000 clones, with approximately 90% observed a single time. General study results and limits: Acute severe colitis showed lower rectal diversity from clonal expansions.

Of note for this clone: Its antigen is not known.

Germline CDR1 is SGHTA and CDR2 is FQGNSA. CDR3 size: 13 residues. V gave up 5 bases and J gave up 4 bases, with 11 bases separating them. The rearrangement links TRBV7-2 to TRBJ1-2; a possible D gene is TRBD1 (6 bases). Sequencing used blood. This TCR came from a boy between 10 and 17 years old with moderate ulcerative colitis. In DNA form, the CDR3 reads TGTGCCAGCAGCCCAGACAGGCTCTATGGCTACACCTTC. Translating gives CASSPDRLYGYTF.